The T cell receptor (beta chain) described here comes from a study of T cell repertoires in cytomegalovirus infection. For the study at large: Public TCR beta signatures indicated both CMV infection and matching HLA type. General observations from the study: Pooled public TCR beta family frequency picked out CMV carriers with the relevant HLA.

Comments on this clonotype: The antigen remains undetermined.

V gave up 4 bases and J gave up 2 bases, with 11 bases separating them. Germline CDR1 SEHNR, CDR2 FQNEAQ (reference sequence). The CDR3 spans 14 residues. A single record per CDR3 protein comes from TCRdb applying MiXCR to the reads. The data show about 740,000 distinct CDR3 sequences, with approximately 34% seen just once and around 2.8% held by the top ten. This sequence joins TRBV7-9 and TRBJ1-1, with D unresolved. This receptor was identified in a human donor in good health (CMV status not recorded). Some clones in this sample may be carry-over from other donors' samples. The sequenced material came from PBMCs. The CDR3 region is CASSSLAVNTEAFF. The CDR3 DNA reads TGTGCCAGCAGCTCCCTAGCCGTCAACACTGAAGCTTTCTTT.